The next 14 T cell receptor beta chains were all read from a single sample in a study of shared T cell receptors in the human thymus. TCRdb keeps only in-frame clones here, not all; method: immunoSEQ multiplex PCR. The sample includes approximately 490,000 clones, about 84% seen only once; the top ten take about 0.013%. This sample also appeared in a second study, on human thymus T cells.

Sequences were obtained from thymocytes. All receptors come from a boy in the first two years of life with a congenital heart defect.

The rearrangement links TRBV28 to TRBJ2-7; TRBD2 might be the D (6 bases). The CDR3 extends over 15 amino acids. Between the trimmed V and J ends, which lost 6 bases and 3 bases, there was a span of 18 bases. Germline loops: CDR1 MDHEN, CDR2 SYDVKM. CDR3 residues: CASSPGGAAGYEQYF. The CDR3 DNA follows: TGTGCCAGCAGCCCCGGCGGCGCAGCGGGCTACGAGCAGTACTTC.

Comments on this clone: Germline and junction disagree at one end, which may indicate a read error. The V call is TRBV7-7, the J call TRBJ2-2; tentative D call: TRBD2 (7 bases). Looked up from germline, CDR1 is SSHAT and CDR2 is FNYEAQ (reference sequence). The CDR3 totals 16 residues. Here the CDR3 reads CASSPTSGGGSGELFF. DNA of the CDR3: TGTGCTAGCAGCCCCACGTCGGGGGGCGGATCCGGGGAGCTGTTTTTT.

On this clone: This sample includes further DNA sequences coding for the same CDR3. The chain uses TRBV7-9 and TRBJ1-1, with D possibly being TRBD1 (5 bases). The V gene lost 0 bases and the J gene lost 8 bases, with 13 bases spanning the gap. Germline V gives CDR1 SEHNR, CDR2 FQNEAQ (reference sequence). This CDR3 is 14 amino acids long. CDR3 sequence: CASSLADRTTEAFF. CDR3 bases: TGTGCCAGCAGCTTAGCAGACAGAACAACCGAAGCTTTCTTT.

V usage is TRBV7-2 and J usage is TRBJ2-7; unclear D gene. Germline lookup yields CDR1 SGHTA and CDR2 FQGNSA. The CDR3 sequence is 13 residues long. V was cut by 4 bases and J by 4 bases, with 11 bases left in between. The chain's CDR3 is CASSSRSWYEQYF. Here the CDR3 DNA reads TGTGCCAGCAGCTCTAGGAGTTGGTACGAGCAGTACTTC.

About this clone: The junction does not match germline at one end; this may be a read error. J is TRBJ2-1 and V is TRBV25-1, with D perhaps TRBD1 (7 bases). CDR3 length: 16 residues. Germline CDR1 MGHDK, CDR2 SYGVNS. The CDR3 loop is CARSEWQGGMDNEQFF. DNA for the CDR3: TGTGCCCGCAGTGAATGGCAGGGGGGTATGGACAATGAGCAGTTCTTC.

The genes are TRBV19 and TRBJ1-1; the D gene is possibly TRBD1 (5 bases). Per the germline V gene, CDR1 is LNHDA and CDR2 is SQIVND (reference sequence). The V end lost 4 bases, the J end lost 2 bases, and 14 bases lay between the germline ends. The CDR3 length is 15 residues. The CDR3 reads CASSKGGGGNTEAFF. For the CDR3, the DNA is TGTGCCAGTAGTAAGGGTGGGGGGGGAAACACTGAAGCTTTCTTT. The complete variable domain, with remaining parts taken from reference TRBV19 and TRBJ1-1, reads DGGITQSPKYLFRKEGQNVTLSCEQNLNHDAMYWYRQDPGQGLRLIYYSQIVNDFQKGDIAEGYSVSREKKESFPLTVTSAQKNPTAFYLCASSKGGGGNTEAFFGQGTRLTVV.

The chain recombines TRBV2 with TRBJ1-2; D is undetermined. The V gene's germline CDR1 is SNHLY and CDR2 FYNNEI. V was trimmed by 10 bases and J by 8 bases, leaving 14 bases between them. This CDR3 comprises 11 residues. The CDR3 is CATSGVGGYTF. The CDR3 nucleotides are TGTGCCACTTCGGGTGTAGGCGGCTACACCTTC.

The J gene is TRBJ2-5, the V gene TRBV20-1; D is undetermined. The CDR3 spans 10 residues. V dropped 6 bases and J dropped 5 bases, with 7 bases sitting between them. CDR1 is DFQATT and CDR2 is SNEGSKA in the germline V gene (reference sequence). The CDR3 reads CSANRETQYF. The CDR3 DNA is TGCAGTGCAAACCGGGAGACCCAGTACTTC.

The CDR3 loop reads CASTRVHNEKLFF. DNA of the CDR3: TGTGCCAGTACGCGGGTCCATAATGAAAAACTGTTTTTT. The chain recombines TRBV19 with TRBJ1-4; no clear D. Between the trimmed V and J ends, which lost 7 bases and 4 bases, there was a span of 10 bases. Germline lookup yields CDR1 LNHDA and CDR2 SQIVND (reference sequence). The CDR3 consists of 13 residues.

V usage is TRBV27 and J usage is TRBJ1-1; D is possibly TRBD1 (6 bases). Germline CDR1 MNHEY, CDR2 SMNVEV (reference sequence). Trimming took off 6 bases at V and 4 bases at J, with 15 bases between the two ends. This CDR3 spans 14 amino acids. The DNA of the CDR3 is TGTGCCAGCAGCACCACAGGGAGGGGCACTGAAGCTTTCTTT. Protein product: CASSTTGRGTEAFF.

J is TRBJ2-5 and V is TRBV5-6; 9 bases align to TRBD1. V was pared by 3 bases and J by 2 bases, with 8 bases of the junction left unmatched. Germline V gene sequence: CDR1 SGHDT, CDR2 YYEEEE. The CDR3 sequence is 16 residues long. The CDR3 loop reads CASSWVRTGDQETQYF. The DNA of the CDR3 is TGTGCCAGCAGCTGGGTTAGGACAGGGGATCAAGAGACCCAGTACTTC.

The rearrangement uses TRBV19 and TRBJ2-1; TRBD2 agrees at 9 bases. V lost 0 bases and J lost 4; bases outside the gene matches: 4. The CDR3 is 16 residues long. CDR1 is LNHDA, CDR2 SQIVND, per germline (reference sequence). For the CDR3, the DNA is TGTGCCAGTAGTATAGATCTAGCGGGGAAATACAATGAGCAGTTCTTC. It encodes CASSIDLAGKYNEQFF.

The rearrangement uses TRBV4-3 and TRBJ2-1; D perhaps matches TRBD2 (5 bases). Trimming took off 0 bases at V and 8 bases at J, with 11 bases between the two ends. The CDR3 totals 14 residues. CDR1 LGHNA and CDR2 YSLEER come from the germline V gene. In DNA, the CDR3 is TGCGCCAGCAGCCAAGATTTGGTGGACTATGAGCAGTTCTTC. Residues: CASSQDLVDYEQFF.

The chain employs TRBV4-2 and TRBJ2-3; TRBD1 matches 9 bases. CDR1 is LGHNA and CDR2 is YNFKEQ in the germline V gene. Unmatched junction bases numbered 14, after V lost 0 bases and J lost 4 bases. CDR3 length: 19 residues. This CDR3 is CASSQEGGEQGAQADTQYF. Here the CDR3 DNA reads TGTGCCAGCAGCCAAGAAGGAGGGGAACAGGGGGCTCAGGCAGATACGCAGTATTTT.